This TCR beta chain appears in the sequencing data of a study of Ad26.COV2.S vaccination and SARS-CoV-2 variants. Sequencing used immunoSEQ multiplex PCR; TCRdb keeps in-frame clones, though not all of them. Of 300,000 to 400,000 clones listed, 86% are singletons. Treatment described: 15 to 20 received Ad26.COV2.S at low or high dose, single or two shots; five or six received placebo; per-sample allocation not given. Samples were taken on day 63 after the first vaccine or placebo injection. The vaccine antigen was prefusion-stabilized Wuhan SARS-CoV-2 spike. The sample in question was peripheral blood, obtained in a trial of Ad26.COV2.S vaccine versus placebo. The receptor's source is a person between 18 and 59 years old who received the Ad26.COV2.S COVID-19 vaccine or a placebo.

Written as DNA, the CDR3 is TGTGCCAGCAGCTTGGCTGCGGGAGGCACTGAAGCTTTCTTT. As protein: CASSLAAGGTEAFF. V and J are TRBV5-4 and TRBJ1-1, with D hard to call. The germline gives CDR1 SGHNT, CDR2 YYREEE (reference sequence). The CDR3 sequence is 14 residues long. The V gene lost 0 bases and the J gene lost 4 bases, with 10 bases spanning the gap.